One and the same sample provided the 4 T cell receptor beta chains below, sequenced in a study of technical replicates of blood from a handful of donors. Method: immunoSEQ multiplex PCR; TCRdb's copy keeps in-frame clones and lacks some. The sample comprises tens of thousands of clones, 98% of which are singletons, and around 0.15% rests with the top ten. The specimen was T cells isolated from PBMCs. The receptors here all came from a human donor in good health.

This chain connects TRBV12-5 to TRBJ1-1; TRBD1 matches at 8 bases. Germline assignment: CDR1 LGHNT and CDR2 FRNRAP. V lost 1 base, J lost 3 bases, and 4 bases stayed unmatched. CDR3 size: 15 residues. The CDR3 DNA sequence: TGTGCTAGTGGTTTGGCCGACAGGGGTGACACTGAAGCTTTCTTT. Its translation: CASGLADRGDTEAFF.

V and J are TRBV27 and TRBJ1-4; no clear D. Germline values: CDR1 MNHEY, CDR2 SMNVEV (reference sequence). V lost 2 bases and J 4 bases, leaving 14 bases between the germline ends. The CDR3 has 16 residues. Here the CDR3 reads CASSLGIGGVNEKLFF. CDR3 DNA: TGTGCCAGCAGTTTAGGGATCGGAGGAGTTAATGAAAAACTGTTTTTT. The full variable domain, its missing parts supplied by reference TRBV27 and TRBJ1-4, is EAQVTQNPRYLITVTGKKLTVTCSQNMNHEYMSWYRQDPGLGLRQIYYSMNVEVTDKGDVPEGYKVSRKEKRNFPLILESPSPNQTSLYFCASSLGIGGVNEKLFFGSGTQLSVL.

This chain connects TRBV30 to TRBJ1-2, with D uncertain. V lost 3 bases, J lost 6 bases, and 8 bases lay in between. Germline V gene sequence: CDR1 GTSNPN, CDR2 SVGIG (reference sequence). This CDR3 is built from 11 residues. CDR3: CAWSVSNGYTF. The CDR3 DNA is TGTGCCTGGAGCGTGAGTAATGGCTACACCTTC.

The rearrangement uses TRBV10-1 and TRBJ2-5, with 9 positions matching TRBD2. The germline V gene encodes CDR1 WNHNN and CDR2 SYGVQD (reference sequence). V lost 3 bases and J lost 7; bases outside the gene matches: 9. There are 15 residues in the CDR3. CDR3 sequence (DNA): TGCGCCAGCAGTGACTCGACTAGCGGCTTTCGGACCCAGTACTTC. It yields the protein CASSDSTSGFRTQYF.